The 26 T cell receptor beta chains below were found in one sample sequenced in a study of blood T cell repertoires in COVID-19. Clones were sequenced by immunoSEQ multiplex PCR, and TCRdb holds only the in-frame ones, with some missing. The sample records 100,000 to 150,000 clones, around 87% being singletons. The sequencing sample was made of peripheral blood. The receptors derive from a woman aged 60-75 years with acute or convalescent COVID-19.

The chain recombines TRBV12-3 or TRBV12-4 with TRBJ2-7; the D is unclear. V lost 4 bases and J lost 2, with 9 bases in between. There are 13 residues in the CDR3. The CDR3 here is CASSYDIPYEQYF. CDR3 DNA sequence: TGTGCCAGCAGTTATGACATCCCCTACGAGCAGTACTTC.

This rearrangement joins TRBV2 to TRBJ2-3; tentative D call: TRBD1 (5 bases). The CDR3 contains 13 residues. V lost 4 bases, J lost 5 bases, and 10 bases lay in between. CDR1 and CDR2 (germline): SNHLY, FYNNEI. CDR3 region: CASSGQGKDTQYF. The CDR3 DNA sequence: TGTGCCAGCAGTGGGCAGGGTAAAGATACGCAGTATTTT.

J is TRBJ1-6 and V is TRBV27; 7 nucleotides match TRBD1. Trimming at V came to 7 bases and at J to 8 bases, leaving 8 bases not matched to a gene. The length of the CDR3 is 14 residues. CDR1 and CDR2 (germline): MNHEY, SMNVEV (reference sequence). The CDR3 spells CASNHRGADSPLHF. The DNA of the CDR3 is TGTGCCAGCAATCACAGGGGCGCGGATTCACCCCTCCACTTT.

V gene TRBV28 combines with J gene TRBJ1-5; tentative D call: TRBD1 (6 bases). Trimming stripped 7 bases from V and 6 bases from J, with 25 bases between. This CDR3 spans 17 amino acids. The germline V gene encodes CDR1 MDHEN and CDR2 SYDVKM. The CDR3 loop is CASTQVGTGIFSQPQHF. CDR3 sequence (DNA): TGTGCCAGCACCCAGGTGGGAACAGGGATATTTAGTCAGCCCCAGCATTTT.

V and J are TRBV28 and TRBJ1-5, with TRBD1 as a possible D gene (5 bases). The V gene's germline CDR1 is MDHEN and CDR2 SYDVKM. The CDR3 has 16 residues. Trimming shortened V by 4 bases and J by 4 bases, and 17 bases separated the two germline ends. The CDR3 DNA reads as TGTGCCAGCAGTTCCTCCGCGGGGGGGGAGAATCAGCCCCAGCATTTT. Its translation is CASSSSAGGENQPQHF.

There are a few counts of this clone. The chain combines TRBV7-2 with TRBJ2-1, with D uncertain. Germline CDR1 is SGHTA and CDR2 is FQGNSA. The CDR3 sequence is 15 residues long. V was cut by 5 bases and J by 0 bases, with 11 bases left in between. CDR3 residues: CASSTMGGSYNEQFF. The CDR3 bases are TGTGCCAGCAGCACTATGGGTGGCTCCTACAATGAGCAGTTCTTC. Using reference TRBV7-2 and TRBJ2-1 for the parts outside the CDR3, the full variable domain is GAGVSQSPSNKVTEKGKDVELRCDPISGHTALYWYRQSLGQGLEFLIYFQGNSAPDKSGLPSDRFSAERTGGSVSTLTIQRTQQEDSAVYLCASSTMGGSYNEQFFGPGTRLTVL.

The gene calls are TRBV9 and TRBJ1-1; 8 bases line up with TRBD1. The CDR3 extends over 13 amino acids. Germline trimming cut 6 bases from V and 6 bases from J; bases unmatched to any gene: 7. Germline-derived CDR1 and CDR2 are SGDLS and YYNGEE. DNA for the CDR3: TGTGCCAGCAACCGGCAGGGGGCAGCTGAAGCTTTCTTT. This codes for CASNRQGAAEAFF.

The gene calls are TRBV7-9 and TRBJ1-1; a weak D match, TRBD1 (6 bases). The CDR3 has 13 residues. The germline V gene encodes CDR1 SEHNR and CDR2 FQNEAQ (reference sequence). Trimming removed 1 base at V and 5 bases at J, with 8 bases between. The CDR3 bases are TGTGCCAGCAGCTTAGTGGGGGCGACTGAAGCTTTCTTT. Its translation is CASSLVGATEAFF. Filled out from reference TRBV7-9 and TRBJ1-1, the complete variable domain reads DTGVSQNPRHKITKRGQNVTFRCDPISEHNRLYWYRQTLGQGPEFLTYFQNEAQLEKSRLLSDRFSAERPKGSFSTLEIQRTEQGDSAMYLCASSLVGATEAFFGQGTRLTVV.

The gene calls are TRBV30 and TRBJ1-5; D not resolved. This CDR3 has 14 amino acids. Germline V lookup: CDR1 GTSNPN, CDR2 SVGIG (reference sequence). V was pared by 0 bases and J by 0 bases, with 6 bases between. Written as DNA, the CDR3 is TGTGCCTGGAGTGTAGCTGGTAGCAATCAGCCCCAGCATTTT. Translating gives CAWSVAGSNQPQHF.

The V gene is TRBV27, the J gene TRBJ1-2; D is unclear. Looked up from germline, CDR1 is MNHEY and CDR2 is SMNVEV (reference sequence). V lost 2 bases and J lost 7, with 17 bases in between. The CDR3 covers 15 residues. In DNA, the CDR3 is TGTGCCAGCAGTTTAACCGACAAGGTGGGTTCTGGCTACACCTTC. This sequence encodes CASSLTDKVGSGYTF.

The chain has TRBV9 and TRBJ1-1, with D uncertain. CDR1 is SGDLS, CDR2 YYNGEE, per germline. Trimming pared 4 bases from V and 5 bases from J, leaving 18 bases between. This CDR3 has 15 amino acids. CDR3 DNA sequence: TGTGCCAGCAGCCCCCCCGGAGGAGGTTTTACTGAAGCTTTCTTT. Protein: CASSPPGGGFTEAFF.

In DNA form, the CDR3 reads TGTGCCACCAGCAGGGGGACAGGGGAAAAACTGTTTTTT. Translated: CATSRGTGEKLFF. This chain links TRBV15 with TRBJ1-4; 9 bases fit TRBD1. The V gene end was trimmed by 3 bases and the J gene end by 8 bases; junction bases not matched to a gene: 1. CDR3 size: 13 residues. Germline CDR1 reads LNHNV; CDR2 reads YYDKDF (reference sequence). The whole variable domain, remainder taken from reference TRBV15 and TRBJ1-4, is DAMVIQNPRYQVTQFGKPVTLSCSQTLNHNVMYWYQQKSSQAPKLLFHYYDKDFNNEADTPDNFQSRRPNTSFCFLDIRSPGLGDTAMYLCATSRGTGEKLFFGSGTQLSVL.

V and J are TRBV18 and TRBJ1-2; D is possibly TRBD1 (5 bases). The CDR3 is 13 amino acids. Germline CDR1 and CDR2: KGHSH and LQKENI. V dropped 4 bases and J dropped 3 bases, with 9 bases sitting between them. DNA of the CDR3: TGTGCCAGCTCACAGGGGCTAGACTATGGCTACACCTTC. Translated: CASSQGLDYGYTF.

This chain links TRBV18 with TRBJ1-1, with a possible D match to TRBD1 (6 bases). This CDR3 is built from 14 residues. CDR1 is KGHSH, CDR2 LQKENI, per germline. V lost 2 bases and J lost 2, with 9 bases in between. This chain's CDR3 is CASSPGQINTEAFF. The CDR3 DNA reads TGTGCCAGCTCACCAGGACAGATAAACACTGAAGCTTTCTTT.

The V call is TRBV5-1, the J call TRBJ1-3; D is ambiguous. The length of the CDR3 is 16 residues. Germline V gives CDR1 SGHRS, CDR2 YFSETQ. V was shortened by 0 bases and J by 0 bases, with 10 bases between the two germline ends. CDR3 sequence: CASSLGGSLSGNTIYF. CDR3 coding DNA: TGCGCCAGCAGCTTGGGCGGATCTCTCTCTGGAAACACCATATATTTT.

This chain uses TRBV2 with TRBJ1-6; 8 positions agree with TRBD1. The germline V gene encodes CDR1 SNHLY and CDR2 FYNNEI. The CDR3 runs 16 residues. V shed 4 bases, J shed 7 bases, and the junction held 9 bases outside the gene matches. CDR3 residues: CASSADRGTGNSPLHF. As DNA, the CDR3 is TGTGCCAGCAGTGCCGACAGGGGAACGGGGAATTCACCCCTCCACTTT.

The chain carries TRBV5-1 and TRBJ2-6; 12 bases are a match to TRBD2. Germline values: CDR1 SGHRS, CDR2 YFSETQ. J was trimmed by 3 bases and V by 5 bases; bases with no gene match: 6. This CDR3 has 17 amino acids. The CDR3 loop reads CASRLAGGSGGANVLTF. Written as DNA, the CDR3 is TGCGCCAGCAGACTAGCGGGAGGTAGCGGTGGGGCCAACGTCCTGACTTTC. The full variable domain, rest sourced from reference TRBV5-1 and TRBJ2-6, is KAGVTQTPRYLIKTRGQQVTLSCSPISGHRSVSWYQQTPGQGLQFLFEYFSETQRNKGNFPGRFSGRQFSNSRSEMNVSTLELGDSALYLCASRLAGGSGGANVLTFGAGSRLTVL.

Comment on this clone: The junction differs from germline at one of its ends, possibly a read error. The chain uses TRBV30 and TRBJ2-2; D call uncertain. CDR3 length: 13 residues. Germline loops: CDR1 GTSNPN, CDR2 SVGIG (reference sequence). The CDR3 DNA is TGTGCCTGGAGTGTACGGAACAGCGGGGAGCTGTTTTTT. It specifies CAWSVRNSGELFF.

V gene TRBV9 combines with J gene TRBJ2-1; TRBD2 matches at 12 bases. V shed 1 base and J 5 bases; nucleotides not matched to a gene: 4. In germline, CDR1 is SGDLS, CDR2 YYNGEE. The CDR3 contains 16 residues. CDR3 sequence reads: CASSVRLAGGNNEQFF. Written as DNA, the CDR3 is TGTGCCAGCAGCGTACGGCTAGCGGGAGGGAACAATGAGCAGTTCTTC.

The J gene is TRBJ2-7, the V gene TRBV15; a possible D gene is TRBD1 (6 bases). From germline, CDR1 is LNHNV and CDR2 YYDKDF (reference sequence). This CDR3 has 16 residues. The V and J ends lost 0 bases and 4 bases respectively, with 16 bases between them. CDR3 protein: CATSRDRSGQVYEQYV. The CDR3 DNA reads TGTGCCACCAGCAGAGATCGGTCGGGACAAGTATACGAGCAGTACGTC.

The chain employs TRBV6-5 and TRBJ2-3; 7 bases map to TRBD1. Germline V lookup: CDR1 MNHEY, CDR2 SVGAGI. The ends lost 2 bases at V and 1 base at J; junction bases unmatched: 6. CDR3 size: 16 residues. The CDR3 DNA sequence: TGTGCCAGCAGTTACAGGGGGCCGCGGGGCACAGATACGCAGTATTTT. Its translation is CASSYRGPRGTDTQYF.

The J gene is TRBJ1-4, the V gene TRBV30; 7 nucleotides line up with TRBD1. V lost 1 base, J lost 4 bases, and 0 bases stayed unmatched. Germline loops: CDR1 GTSNPN, CDR2 SVGIG (reference sequence). The CDR3 spans 13 residues. CDR3 DNA sequence: TGTGCCTGGAGTGGGGACAGTAATGAAAAACTGTTTTTT. This encodes CAWSGDSNEKLFF.

J is TRBJ2-1 and V is TRBV28, with D unresolved. Between the trimmed V and J ends, which lost 6 bases and 7 bases, there was a span of 10 bases. Germline CDR1 and CDR2: MDHEN and SYDVKM. This CDR3 contains 12 residues. CDR3 residues: CASRAPLNEQFF. DNA for the CDR3: TGTGCCAGCAGGGCTCCTTTGAATGAGCAGTTCTTC.

The CDR3 loop is CASTPRGGNSPLHF. In DNA form, the CDR3 reads TGTGCCAGTACACCTAGGGGTGGTAATTCACCCCTCCACTTT. This sequence joins TRBV19 and TRBJ1-6, with D possibly TRBD1 on 5 matching bases. Germline CDR1 and CDR2: LNHDA and SQIVND (reference sequence). The germline V and J ends were trimmed by 7 bases and 6 bases, with 13 bases remaining between them. This CDR3 spans 14 amino acids.

The genes are TRBV6-1 and TRBJ1-2; D remains ambiguous. The V end was cut by 2 bases, the J end by 4 bases, with 5 bases between. Germline CDR1 is MNHNS and CDR2 is SASEGT. This CDR3 contains 12 residues. The CDR3 nucleotides are TGTGCCAGCAGTGAAACAGTCTATGGCTACACCTTC. It is translated as CASSETVYGYTF.

This chain joins TRBV5-1 and TRBJ2-1; D gene uncertain. The CDR3 sequence is 14 residues long. CDR1 is SGHRS, CDR2 YFSETQ, per germline. The V and J ends lost 0 bases and 4 bases respectively, with 8 bases between them. As DNA, the CDR3 is TGCGCCAGCAGCTTGGATCCCCAGTACAATGAGCAGTTCTTC. Translation: CASSLDPQYNEQFF.